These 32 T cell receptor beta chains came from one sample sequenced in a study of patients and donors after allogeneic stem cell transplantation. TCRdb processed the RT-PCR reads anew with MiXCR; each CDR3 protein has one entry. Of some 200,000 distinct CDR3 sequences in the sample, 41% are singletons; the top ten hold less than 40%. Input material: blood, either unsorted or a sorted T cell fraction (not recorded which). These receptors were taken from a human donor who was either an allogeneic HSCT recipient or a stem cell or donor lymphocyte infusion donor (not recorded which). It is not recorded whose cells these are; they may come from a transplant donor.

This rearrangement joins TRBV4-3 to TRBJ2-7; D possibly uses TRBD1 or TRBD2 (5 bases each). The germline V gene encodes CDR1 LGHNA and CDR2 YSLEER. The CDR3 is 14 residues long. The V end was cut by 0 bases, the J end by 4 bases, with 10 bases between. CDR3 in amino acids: CASSQDPGGYEQYF. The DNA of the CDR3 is TGCGCCAGCAGCCAAGATCCTGGGGGTTACGAGCAGTACTTC.

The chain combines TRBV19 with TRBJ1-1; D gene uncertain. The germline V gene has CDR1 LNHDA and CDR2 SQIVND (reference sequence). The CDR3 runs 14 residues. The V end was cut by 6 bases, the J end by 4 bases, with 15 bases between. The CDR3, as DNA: TGTGCCAGTAGACCTCCCATTTGGGGCACTGAAGCTTTCTTT. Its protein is CASRPPIWGTEAFF.

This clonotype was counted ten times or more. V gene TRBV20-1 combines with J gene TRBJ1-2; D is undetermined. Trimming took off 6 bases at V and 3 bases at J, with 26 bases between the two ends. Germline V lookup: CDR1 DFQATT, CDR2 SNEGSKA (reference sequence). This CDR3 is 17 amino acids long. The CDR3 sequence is CSAPGLVGSKGYYGYTF. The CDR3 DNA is TGCAGTGCCCCCGGGCTCGTAGGCAGCAAAGGTTACTATGGCTACACCTTC.

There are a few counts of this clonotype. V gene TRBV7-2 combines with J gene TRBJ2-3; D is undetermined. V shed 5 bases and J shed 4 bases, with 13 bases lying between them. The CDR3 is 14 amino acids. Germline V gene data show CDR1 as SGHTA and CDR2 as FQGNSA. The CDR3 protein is CASSAEIKADTQYF. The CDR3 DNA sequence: TGTGCCAGCAGCGCCGAGATCAAGGCAGATACGCAGTATTTT.

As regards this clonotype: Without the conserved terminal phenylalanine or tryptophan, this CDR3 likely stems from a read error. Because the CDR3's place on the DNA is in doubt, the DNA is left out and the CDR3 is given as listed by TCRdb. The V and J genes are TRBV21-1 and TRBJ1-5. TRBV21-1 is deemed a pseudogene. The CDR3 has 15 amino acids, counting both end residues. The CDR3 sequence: CASKHWTRCGQPQHL.

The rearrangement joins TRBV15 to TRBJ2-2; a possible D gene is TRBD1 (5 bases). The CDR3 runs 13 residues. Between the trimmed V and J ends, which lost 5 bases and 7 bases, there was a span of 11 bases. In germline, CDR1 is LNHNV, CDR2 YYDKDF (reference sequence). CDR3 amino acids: CATSARADGELFF. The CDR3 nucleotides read TGTGCCACCAGCGCCAGGGCGGACGGGGAGCTGTTTTTT.

This CDR3 reads CASRGGGLEQYF. DNA for the CDR3: TGTGCCAGCAGAGGAGGAGGTCTTGAGCAGTACTTC. V usage is TRBV6-5 and J usage is TRBJ2-7; a possible D gene is TRBD2 (5 bases). CDR1 is MNHEY, CDR2 SVGAGI, per germline. The V end was cut by 6 bases, the J end by 7 bases, with 13 bases between. This CDR3 is 12 amino acids long.

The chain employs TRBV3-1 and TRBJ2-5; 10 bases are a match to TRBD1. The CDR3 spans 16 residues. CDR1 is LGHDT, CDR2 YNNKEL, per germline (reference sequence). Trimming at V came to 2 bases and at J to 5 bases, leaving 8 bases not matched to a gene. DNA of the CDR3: TGTGCCAGCAGCCAATTCGGGACAGGGGACCGGGAGACCCAGTACTTC. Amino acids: CASSQFGTGDRETQYF.

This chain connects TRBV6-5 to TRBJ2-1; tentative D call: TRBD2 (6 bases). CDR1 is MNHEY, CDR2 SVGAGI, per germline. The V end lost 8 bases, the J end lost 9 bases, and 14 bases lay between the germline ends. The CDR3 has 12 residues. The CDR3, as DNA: TGTGCCAGCTGCGGAGGGCCCGGTGAGCAGTTCTTC. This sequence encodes CASCGGPGEQFF.

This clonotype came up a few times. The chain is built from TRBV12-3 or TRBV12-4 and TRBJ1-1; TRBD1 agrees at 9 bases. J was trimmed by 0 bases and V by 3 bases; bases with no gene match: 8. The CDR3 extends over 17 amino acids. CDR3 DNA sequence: TGTGCCAGCAGTTTGGGGGGGACAGGGAGCATGAACACTGAAGCTTTCTTT. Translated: CASSLGGTGSMNTEAFF.

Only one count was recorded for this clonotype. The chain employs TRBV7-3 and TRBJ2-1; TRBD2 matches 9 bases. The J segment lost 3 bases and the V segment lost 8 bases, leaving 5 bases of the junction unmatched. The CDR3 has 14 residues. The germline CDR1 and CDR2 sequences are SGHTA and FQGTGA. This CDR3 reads CASSLAGDYNEQFF. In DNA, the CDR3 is TGTGCCAGCTCGTTAGCGGGAGACTACAATGAGCAGTTCTTC.

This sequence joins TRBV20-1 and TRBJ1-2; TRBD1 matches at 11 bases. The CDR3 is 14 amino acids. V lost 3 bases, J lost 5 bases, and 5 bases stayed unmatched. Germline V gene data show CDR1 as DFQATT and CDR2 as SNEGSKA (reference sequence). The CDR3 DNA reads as TGCAGTGCTAGGGACAGGGGGCGAAGGTATGGCTACACCTTC. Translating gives CSARDRGRRYGYTF.

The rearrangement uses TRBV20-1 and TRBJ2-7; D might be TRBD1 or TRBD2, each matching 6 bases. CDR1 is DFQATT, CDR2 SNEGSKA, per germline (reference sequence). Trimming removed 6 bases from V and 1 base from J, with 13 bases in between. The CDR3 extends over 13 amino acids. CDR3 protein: CSAAGGTSYEQYF. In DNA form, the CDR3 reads TGCAGTGCCGCGGGCGGGACATCCTACGAGCAGTACTTC.

The CDR3, as DNA: TGTGCCAGCAGTTACGTAACAGGTAGTTACGAGCAGTACTTC. Translated: CASSYVTGSYEQYF. This sequence joins TRBV6-5 and TRBJ2-7; D may be TRBD1 (5 bases). This CDR3 contains 14 residues. V was pared by 2 bases and J by 4 bases, with 12 bases between. Germline CDR1 and CDR2: MNHEY and SVGAGI.

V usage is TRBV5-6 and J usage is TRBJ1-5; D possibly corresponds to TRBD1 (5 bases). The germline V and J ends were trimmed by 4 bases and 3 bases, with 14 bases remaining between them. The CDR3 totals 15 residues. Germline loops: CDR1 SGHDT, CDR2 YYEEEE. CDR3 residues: CASSLSGTTNQPQHF. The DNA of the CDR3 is TGTGCCAGCAGCCTATCCGGGACTACCAATCAGCCCCAGCATTTT.

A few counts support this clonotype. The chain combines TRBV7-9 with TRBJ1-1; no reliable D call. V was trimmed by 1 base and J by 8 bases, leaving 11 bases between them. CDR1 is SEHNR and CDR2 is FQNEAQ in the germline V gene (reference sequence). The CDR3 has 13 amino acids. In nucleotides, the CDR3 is TGTGCCAGCAGCTTAGATGGCGGGCAAGAAGCTTTCTTT. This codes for CASSLDGGQEAFF.

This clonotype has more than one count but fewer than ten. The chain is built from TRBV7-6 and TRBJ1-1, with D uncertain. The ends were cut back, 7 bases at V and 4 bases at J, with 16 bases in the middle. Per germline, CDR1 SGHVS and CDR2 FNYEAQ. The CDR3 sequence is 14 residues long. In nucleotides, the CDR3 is TGTGCCAGCACCACGGGAGGGATAACCACTGAAGCTTTCTTT. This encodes CASTTGGITTEAFF.

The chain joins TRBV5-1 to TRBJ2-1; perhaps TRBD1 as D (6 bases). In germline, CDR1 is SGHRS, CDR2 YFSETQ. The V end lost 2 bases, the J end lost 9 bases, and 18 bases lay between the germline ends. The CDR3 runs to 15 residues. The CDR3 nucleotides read TGCGCCAGCAGCTTTCCAACCGACAGGTCGCTTGAGCAGTTCTTC. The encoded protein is CASSFPTDRSLEQFF.

CDR3 in DNA: TGTGCCGTTTGGGACCTCCGAGGGACCCAGTACTTC. Encoded protein: CAVWDLRGTQYF. The V and J genes are TRBV6-2 or TRBV6-3 and TRBJ2-5; D might be TRBD1 or TRBD2, each matching 5 bases. This CDR3 is 12 amino acids long. V was clipped by 11 bases and J by 7 bases, with 17 bases between them. Germline loops: CDR1 MNHEY, CDR2 SVGEGT.

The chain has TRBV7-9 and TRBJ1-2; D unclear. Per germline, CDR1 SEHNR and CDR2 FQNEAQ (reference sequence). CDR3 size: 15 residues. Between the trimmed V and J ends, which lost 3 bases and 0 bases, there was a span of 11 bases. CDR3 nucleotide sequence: TGTGCCAGCAGCTTGCGCGGGGAAGCTAACTATGGCTACACCTTC. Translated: CASSLRGEANYGYTF.

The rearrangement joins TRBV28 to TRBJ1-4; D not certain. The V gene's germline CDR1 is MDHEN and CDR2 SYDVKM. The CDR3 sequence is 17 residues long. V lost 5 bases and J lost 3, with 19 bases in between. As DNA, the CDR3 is TGTGCCAGCAGTCTCCAACGGATTGGGTGGGCTAATGAAAAACTGTTTTTT. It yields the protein CASSLQRIGWANEKLFF.

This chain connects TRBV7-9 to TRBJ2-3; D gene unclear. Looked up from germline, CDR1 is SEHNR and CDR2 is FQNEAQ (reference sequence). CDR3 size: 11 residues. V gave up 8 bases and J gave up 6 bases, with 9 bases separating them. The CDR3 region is CASDPTDTQYF. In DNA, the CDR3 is TGTGCCAGCGACCCAACGGATACGCAGTATTTT.

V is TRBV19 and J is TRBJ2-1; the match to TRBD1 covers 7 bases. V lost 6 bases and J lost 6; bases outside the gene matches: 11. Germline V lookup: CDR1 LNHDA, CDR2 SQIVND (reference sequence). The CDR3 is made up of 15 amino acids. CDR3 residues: CASRDVEGAPNEQFF. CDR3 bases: TGTGCCAGTAGGGACGTTGAGGGGGCACCCAATGAGCAGTTCTTC.

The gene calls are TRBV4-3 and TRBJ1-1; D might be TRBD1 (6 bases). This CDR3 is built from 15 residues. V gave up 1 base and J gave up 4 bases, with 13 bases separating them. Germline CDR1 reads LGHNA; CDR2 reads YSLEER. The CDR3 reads CASSQGVPGATEAFF. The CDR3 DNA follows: TGCGCCAGCAGCCAAGGGGTCCCGGGGGCCACTGAAGCTTTCTTT.

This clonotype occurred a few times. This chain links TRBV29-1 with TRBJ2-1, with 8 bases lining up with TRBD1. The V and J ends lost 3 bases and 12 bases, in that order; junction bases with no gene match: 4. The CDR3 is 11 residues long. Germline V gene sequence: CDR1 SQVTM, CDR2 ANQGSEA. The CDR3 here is CSVDPGQGQFF. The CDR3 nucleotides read TGCAGCGTTGATCCTGGACAGGGGCAGTTCTTC.

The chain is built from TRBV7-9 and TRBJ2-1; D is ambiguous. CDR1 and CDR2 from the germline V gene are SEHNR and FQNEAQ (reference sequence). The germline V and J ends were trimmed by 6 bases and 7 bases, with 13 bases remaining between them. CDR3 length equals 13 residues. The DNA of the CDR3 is TGTGCCAGCAGAGGGATCCCCGGGAATGAGCAGTTCTTC. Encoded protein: CASRGIPGNEQFF. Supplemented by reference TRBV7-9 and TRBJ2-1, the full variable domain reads DTGVSQNPRHKITKRGQNVTFRCDPISEHNRLYWYRQTLGQGPEFLTYFQNEAQLEKSRLLSDRFSAERPKGSFSTLEIQRTEQGDSAMYLCASRGIPGNEQFFGPGTRLTVL.

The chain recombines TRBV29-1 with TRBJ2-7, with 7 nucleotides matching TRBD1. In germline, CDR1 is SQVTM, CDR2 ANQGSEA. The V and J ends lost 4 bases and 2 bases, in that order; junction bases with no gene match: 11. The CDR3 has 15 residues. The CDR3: CSVVPAGTDAYEQYF. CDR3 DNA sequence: TGCAGCGTTGTACCGGCCGGGACAGATGCCTACGAGCAGTACTTC.

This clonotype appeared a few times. The CDR3 nucleotides read TGCAGCGTTTCCCAGACAGGCACGGATGAAAAACTGTTTTTT. Protein product: CSVSQTGTDEKLFF. The chain joins TRBV29-1 to TRBJ1-4; perhaps TRBD1 as D (6 bases). The germline CDR1 and CDR2 sequences are SQVTM and ANQGSEA. The V end was cut by 5 bases, the J end by 6 bases, with 16 bases between. The CDR3 has 14 amino acids.

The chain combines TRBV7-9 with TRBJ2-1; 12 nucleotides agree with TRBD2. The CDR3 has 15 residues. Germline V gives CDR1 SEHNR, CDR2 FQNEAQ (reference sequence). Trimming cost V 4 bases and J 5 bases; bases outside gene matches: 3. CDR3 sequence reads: CASSSASGRDNEQFF. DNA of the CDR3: TGTGCCAGCAGCTCGGCTAGCGGGAGGGACAATGAGCAGTTCTTC.

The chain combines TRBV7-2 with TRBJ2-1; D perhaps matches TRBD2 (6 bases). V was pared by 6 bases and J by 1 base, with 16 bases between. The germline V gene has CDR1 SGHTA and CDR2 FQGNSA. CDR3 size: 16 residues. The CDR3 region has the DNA TGTGCCAGCAGTCTTCGTAGTAGCGGTTCCTACAATGAGCAGTTCTTC. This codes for CASSLRSSGSYNEQFF.

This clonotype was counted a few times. CDR3 sequence (DNA): TGTGCCAGCAGTTTAGGATTGTCTGAAGCTTTCTTT. Its protein product is CASSLGLSEAFF. V usage is TRBV28 and J usage is TRBJ1-1; D gene ambiguous. Looked up from germline, CDR1 is MDHEN and CDR2 is SYDVKM. The CDR3 loop spans 12 amino acids. V was trimmed by 2 bases and J by 6 bases, leaving 7 bases between them.

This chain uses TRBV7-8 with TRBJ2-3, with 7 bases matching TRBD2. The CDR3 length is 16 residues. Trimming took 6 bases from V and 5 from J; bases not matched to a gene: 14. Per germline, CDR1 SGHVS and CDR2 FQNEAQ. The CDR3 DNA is TGTGCCAGCAGGCCCTCCGGGACTACTGGGATAGATACGCAGTATTTT. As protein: CASRPSGTTGIDTQYF.